This is a list of T cell receptor beta chains from one sample in a study of metastatic and nonmetastatic thyroid tumors. TCRdb re-called clones from the PCR reads using MiXCR. The sample lists fewer than 40,000 clones, approximately 17% occurring once. The sequenced material came from tumor tissue. The receptors were sampled from a female donor with papillary thyroid cancer or a benign thyroid nodule (not recorded which). Some clones in this sample may be carry-over from other donors' samples. Each CDR3 is given with its conserved first and last residue. The D gene is left open where the match is weak. Only some rows state a clone size, as once, few, many or a class for expanded clones.

>many|NA|TRBV5-1|TRBJ2-1
TGCGCCAGCAGCTTGGTAGGGGCTGAGCAGTTCTTC
CASSLVGAEQFF
>many|TRBD1|TRBV7-9|TRBJ2-1
TGTGCCAGCAGCTTAGCGTTAGGACAGGGACCTCGTGAGCAGTTCTTC
CASSLALGQGPREQFF
>many|TRBD1|TRBV11-3|TRBJ1-1
TGTGCCAGCAGCTACAGGGGTGGCACTGAAGCTTTCTTT
CASSYRGGTEAFF
>few|NA|TRBV6-1|TRBJ2-1
TGTGCCAGCAAACTCGGAGGGGACTGTGTTCGTGAGCAGTTCTTC
CASKLGGDCVREQFF
>many|NA|TRBV20-1|TRBJ2-4
TGCAGTGCTAGGGGACCCGCGAGGGAAGGGGGCATTCAGTACTTC
CSARGPAREGGIQYF
>NA|TRBD1|TRBV3-1|TRBJ1-1
TGTGCCAGCAGCCCTAGGGACAGGAGAAACACTGAAGCTTTCTTT
CASSPRDRRNTEAFF
>NA|NA|TRBV29-1|TRBJ1-2
TGCAGCGTTGGATCCCCGCGTGAGAGGGTCGGTGGCTACACCTTC
CSVGSPRERVGGYTF
>NA|TRBD2|TRBV25-1|TRBJ2-7
TGTGCCATTAGCCGACATATGGGGACTAGCGGGAGGGCATGGCCCTACGAGCAGTACTTC
CAISRHMGTSGRAWPYEQYF
>many|NA|TRBV7-3|TRBJ2-2
TGTGCCAGCAGCTTCGTGCCGGAGACCGGGGAGCTGTTTTTT
CASSFVPETGELFF
>few|NA|TRBV15|TRBJ2-5
TGTGCCACCAGCAGAGACGCCGGAGAAAAGGTTTACTTC
CATSRDAGEKVYF
>many|TRBD1|TRBV5-1|TRBJ2-1
TGCGCCAGCAGCGGACAGGGGATCGATGAGCAGTTCTTC
CASSGQGIDEQFF
>many|TRBD2|TRBV5-6|TRBJ2-7
TGTGCCGGCAGGAACGGGGGGTCCTACGAGCAGTACTTC
CAGRNGGSYEQYF
>NA|NA|TRBV6-2/TRBV6-3|TRBJ2-1
TGTGCCAGCGGCGTTTCCTACAATGAGCAGTTCTTC
CASGVSYNEQFF
>NA|TRBD1|TRBV6-1|TRBJ1-4
TGTGCCAGCCCTAATCGGACAGGGGTAGAAAAACTGTTTTTT
CASPNRTGVEKLFF
>many|NA|TRBV7-3|TRBJ2-3
TGTGCCAGCAGCTTAAAGGGACCTCGAGGGGATCTAGATACGCAGTATTTT
CASSLKGPRGDLDTQYF
>many|NA|TRBV5-5|TRBJ1-1
TGTGCCAGCAGATCCAGGGACACTGAAGCTTTCTTT
CASRSRDTEAFF
>many|TRBD1|TRBV6-1|TRBJ1-5
TGTGCCAGCAATGCAGACAGGGGGCCCCGTGAGGTCCAGCATTTT
CASNADRGPREVQHF
>many|NA|TRBV7-2|TRBJ2-1
TGTGCCAGCAGCTCCCAGAGGACTAAAAACAATGAGCAGTTCTTC
CASSSQRTKNNEQFF
>few|NA|TRBV28|TRBJ2-7
TGTGCCAGCAGTGAATTCACAGGGTGCCTAGTCGAGCAGTACTTC
CASSEFTGCLVEQYF
>many|NA|TRBV5-1|TRBJ2-2
TGCGCCAGCAGGGAATCAAGGACGGACCAGACCGGGGAGCTGTTTTTT
CASRESRTDQTGELFF
>NA|TRBD1|TRBV11-2|TRBJ2-7
TGTGCCAGCAGCCGACTCGACAGGGTCGGAACCTACGAGCAGTACTTC
CASSRLDRVGTYEQYF
>many|NA|TRBV5-4|TRBJ2-1
TGTGCCAGCAGCTTATGGCGCAATGAGCAGTTCTTC
CASSLWRNEQFF
>few|NA|TRBV6-1|TRBJ1-1
TGTGCCAGCAGCTACAGAGACGGTATTGAAGCTTTCTTT
CASSYRDGIEAFF
>many|TRBD2|TRBV12-3/TRBV12-4|TRBJ2-7
TGTGCCAGCAGTTTCAGGGAGGGCTACGAGCAGTACTTC
CASSFREGYEQYF
>many|NA|TRBV3-1|TRBJ2-3
TGTGCCAGCAGCCAAGGTTTGTCTAGCGGCACAGATACGCAGTATTTT
CASSQGLSSGTDTQYF
>many|NA|TRBV15|TRBJ2-1
TGTGCCACCAGCAGAGCCCTCAGCAGCTCCTACAATGAGCAGTTCTTC
CATSRALSSSYNEQFF
>NA|TRBD1|TRBV6-7|TRBJ2-2
TGTGCCAGCAGTCACGGACAGGTGAACACCGGGGAGCTTTTTTTT
CASSHGQVNTGELFF
>NA|NA|TRBV6-2/TRBV6-3|TRBJ1-3
TGTGCCAGCAGTTACTCGAAAGAGCTCTCTGACATCCGCCCTGGAAACACCATATATTTT
CASSYSKELSDIRPGNTIYF
>NA|NA|TRBV7-9|TRBJ2-1
TGTACCAGCAGGGGACTATCGGGAGATGAGCAGTTCTTC
CTSRGLSGDEQFF
>few|TRBD1|TRBV24-1|TRBJ2-7
TGTGCCACCAGTGACCCTCGGACAGGGGTCTTCTCTGAGCAGTACTTC
CATSDPRTGVFSEQYF
>medium-sized|NA|TRBV20-1|TRBJ1-2
TGCAGTGCCTCCCGGACACTCACCTATGGCTACACCTTC
CSASRTLTYGYTF
>few|TRBD1|TRBV6-1|TRBJ2-7
TGTGCCAGCAGTGAAGAGGGGGACAGTTTCGTCTACGAGCAGTACTTC
CASSEEGDSFVYEQYF
>NA|NA|TRBV20-1|TRBJ1-2
TGCAGTGCTGTAGGCCGCAGTGGCGGATATGGCTACACCTTC
CSAVGRSGGYGYTF
>many|NA|TRBV6-2/TRBV6-3|TRBJ2-1
TGTGCCAGCAGTTCCACCTACAATGAGCAGTTCTTC
CASSSTYNEQFF